This T cell receptor (beta chain) was documented in a study of Graves' ophthalmopathy and Graves' hyperthyroidism. Germline lookup yields CDR1 MNHEY and CDR2 SVGEGT. V was clipped by 2 bases and J by 7 bases, with 11 bases between them. This CDR3 is 13 amino acids long. In donors with ophthalmopathy, activity was moderate-to-severe, with CAS ≥3, NOSPECS ≥4 and duration under 3 months. RNA transcripts were the source from which TCR beta CDR3 regions were amplified. HTBI primers served in a first-round RT-PCR, which a second-round multiplex PCR followed. TCRdb redid the calling of the multiplex PCR reads with MiXCR, one entry per CDR3 protein. Seen here are hundreds of thousands of distinct CDR3 sequences, about 40% observed once, and the top ten hold roughly 3.5%. Whole-study results and caveats: In predicting ophthalmopathy progression, the model reached about 71% sensitivity and 72.22% specificity.

A word on this clonotype: Antigen specificity is unknown.

This chain joins TRBV6-2 or TRBV6-3 and TRBJ2-5, with unresolved D. The TCR was taken from an adult man with Graves' ophthalmopathy. Material: peripheral blood. Here the CDR3 reads CASSYGDSGTQYF. The CDR3, as DNA: TGTGCCAGCAGTTACGGGGATTCGGGGACCCAGTACTTC.